This T cell receptor beta chain was recorded in a study of persistence of HIV-infected CD4 T cells. The study, taken as a whole, reports: Degenerate expanded CDR3beta sequences were enriched among CMV- and Gag-responding cells. Within sorted populations, more oligoclonal TCRs accompanied more oligoclonal proviruses.

The stimulus was lysate of CMV-infected fibroblasts, 10 ug/mL. Sorting selected CD4+ T cells upregulating both CD40 ligand and CD69. The libraries were made with immunoSEQ version 4 in survey mode. The method was immunoSEQ multiplex PCR; TCRdb's version includes in-frame clones alone and lacks a portion of them. This table has almost 20,000 clones, 70% to 80% appearing once. For this clone: Its antigen is as yet unknown.

This TCR derives from an adult man with HIV who was CMV-seropositive. Sequencing used CD4+ T cells sorted from PBMCs after approximately 20-hour stimulation, obtained from a patient who received antiretroviral therapy.

The CDR3 coding sequence is TGTGCCAGCAGTTTGGACTCCTACGAGCAGTACTTC. It codes for CASSLDSYEQYF. V gene TRBV6-5 combines with J gene TRBJ2-7; D gene unclear. The germline V gene has CDR1 MNHEY and CDR2 SVGAGI. The CDR3 sequence is 12 residues long. V was shortened by 4 bases and J by 0 bases, with 4 bases between the two germline ends.